One TCR beta chain is described in this entry. The target antigen is unknown. It was the roughly 130-subject validation cohort, separate from the roughly 700-subject first cohort, to which the donors belonged. J lost 5 bases, V lost 1 base, and 3 bases had no gene match. The germline V gene has CDR1 MGHRA and CDR2 YSYEKL. The CDR3 is 14 amino acids. The entry originates in a study of cytomegalovirus exposure and HLA in healthy donors. Background on the study: The same platform was used for the roughly 130 validation repertoires and the approximately 700 first-cohort repertoires, a later analysis reported.

Points from the study as a whole: Through in vitro validation, three CMV-associated chains were shown to be specific for CMV antigens. The study flagged about 150 TCR beta chains as cytomegalovirus-associated.

Produced via immunoSEQ multiplex PCR; TCRdb's table is partial and in-frame only. The table lists more than 250,000 clones, roughly 90% of them singletons. The J gene is TRBJ2-7, the V gene TRBV4-1; 9 nucleotides line up with TRBD2. This clonotype was obtained from a woman under 30 in good health and CMV-seronegative. The sample comprised PBMCs. The CDR3 DNA reads as TGCGCCAGCAGCCAAGGGACTAGCGCTAACGAGCAGTACTTC. Protein product: CASSQGTSANEQYF.